The 2 T cell receptor beta chains in this list originate from one sample, sequenced in a study of cytomegalovirus exposure and HLA in healthy donors. 60 Vbeta and 13 Jbeta primers were used in PCR. This table comes from immunoSEQ multiplex PCR, and its TCRdb copy is limited to in-frame clones, with some not included. In the table there are 150,000 to 200,000 clones, about 76% of which are singletons. Sequenced sample: PBMCs. All receptors derive from a woman aged 40 to 50 in good health and CMV-seropositive.

V is TRBV7-2 and J is TRBJ1-2, with 9 bases that match TRBD1. Germline trimming cut 0 bases from V and 3 bases from J; bases unmatched to any gene: 5. This CDR3 spans 16 amino acids. The germline gives CDR1 SGHTA, CDR2 FQGNSA. DNA for the CDR3: TGTGCCAGCAGCTTAGCGCCGGGACAGGGCGACTATGGCTACACCTTC. Protein: CASSLAPGQGDYGYTF.

V is TRBV29-1 and J is TRBJ2-7; 9 bases match TRBD2. CDR3 length equals 15 residues. J lost 3 bases, V lost 4 bases, and 10 bases had no gene match. Per the germline V gene, CDR1 is SQVTM and CDR2 is ANQGSEA. The CDR3 sequence is CSVATPGTSLYEQYF. DNA of the CDR3: TGCAGCGTTGCTACTCCCGGGACTAGCCTCTACGAGCAGTACTTC.